A selection of T cell receptor beta chains follows, all from one sample in a study of blood T cell repertoires in COVID-19. Generated by immunoSEQ multiplex PCR, the TCRdb table keeps only in-frame clones and is missing some. Among 55,000 to 80,000 clones listed, 70% to 80% were seen once. The sequenced sample was peripheral blood. These receptors were collected from a man between 60 and 75 years old with acute or convalescent COVID-19. The CDR3 runs from the conserved cysteine through the conserved F or W. D genes are given only for firm matches. Size tells how often a clone was seen (once, few, many) or the class of an expanded clone, and some rows leave it out.

TRBJ2-2 few TRBV19 TRBD2 CASSDGLGLKVRELFF TGTGCCAGTAGTGACGGACTAGGGCTCAAGGTCCGGGAGCTGTTTTTT
TRBJ1-2 NA TRBV30 NA CAWSSRQGRDGYTF TGTGCCTGGAGCTCCAGGCAGGGGAGGGATGGCTACACCTTC
TRBJ2-5 NA TRBV7-3 TRBD2 CASSRLAGAFQYF TGTGCCAGCAGCCGACTAGCGGGAGCTTTTCAGTACTTC
TRBJ2-7 NA TRBV10-3 TRBD1 CAIQQGTGPYEQYF TGTGCCATCCAACAAGGGACAGGCCCCTACGAGCAGTACTTC
TRBJ2-1 NA TRBV9 NA CASSPEGMGEQFF TGTGCCAGCAGCCCGGAGGGGATGGGTGAGCAGTTCTTC
TRBJ2-3 NA TRBV24-1 TRBD2 CATSDPGLAGGRDTQYF TGTGCCACCAGTGACCCGGGACTAGCGGGAGGCAGAGATACGCAGTATTTT
TRBJ1-1 NA TRBV19 NA CASSIDYLGARGNTEAFF TGTGCCAGTAGTATAGATTATCTTGGGGCAAGAGGAAACACTGAAGCTTTCTTT
TRBJ1-6 NA TRBV4-3 NA CASSQEGVGGGSPLHF TGCGCCAGCAGCCAAGAAGGAGTAGGAGGTGGTTCACCCCTCCACTTT
TRBJ1-3 once TRBV5-4 NA CASKEVVSGNTIYF TGTGCCAGCAAGGAGGTCGTCTCTGGAAACACCATATATTTT
TRBJ2-2 NA TRBV24-1 TRBD1 CATSDLGQENTGELFF TGTGCCACCAGTGATCTGGGACAGGAAAACACCGGGGAGCTGTTTTTT
TRBJ1-1 NA TRBV2 TRBD1 CASSVGGKGTEAFF TGTGCCAGCAGTGTAGGGGGCAAGGGCACTGAAGCTTTCTTT
TRBJ2-7 NA TRBV5-4 NA CASSLEYYEQYF TGTGCCAGCAGCTTGGAATACTACGAGCAGTACTTC
TRBJ1-1 NA TRBV12-3/TRBV12-4 NA CASSLNGETEAFF TGTGCCAGCAGTTTAAATGGGGAGACTGAAGCTTTCTTT
TRBJ2-3 NA TRBV24-1 TRBD1 CATSDTGTGEDTQYF TGTGCCACCAGTGATACCGGGACAGGGGAAGATACGCAGTATTTT
TRBJ2-7 NA TRBV2 TRBD1 CASKSDRGDEQYF TGTGCCAGCAAGTCAGACAGGGGAGATGAGCAGTACTTC
TRBJ2-1 NA TRBV12-3/TRBV12-4 NA CASSLSGPNEQFF TGTGCCAGCAGTTTAAGCGGGCCGAATGAGCAGTTCTTC
TRBJ2-2 once TRBV30 TRBD1 CAWRAGQGDTGELFF TGTGCCTGGAGGGCTGGACAGGGGGACACCGGGGAGCTGTTTTTT
TRBJ1-4 NA TRBV6-5 TRBD1 CASSQQGPNEKLFF TGTGCCAGCAGTCAACAGGGGCCTAATGAAAAACTGTTTTTT
TRBJ1-2 few TRBV10-3 TRBD1 CAIRTGAGDYGYTF TGTGCCATCAGGACAGGGGCCGGCGACTATGGCTACACCTTC
TRBJ2-5 few TRBV7-9 NA CASSFGLETQYF TGTGCCAGCAGCTTCGGACTGGAGACCCAGTACTTC